This TCR beta chain was identified in a study of blood T cell repertoires in COVID-19 (dated by TCRdb to 2019 to 2021). Background for the entire study: Samples from collaborators originated in the United States, Italy and Spain and spanned both the acute and convalescent phases of COVID-19. The prospective study material was composed of cDNA or gDNA derived from T cells, B-cell-depleted T cells, or PBMCs. Subjects who had been exposed to COVID-19, were actively infected with it, or had recovered from it provided the deeply sampled blood TCRbeta repertoires that made up the dataset. The repertoires were made available in a free public database intended to serve as a resource for research on the immune response to SARS-CoV-2. Samples were obtained from the ongoing ImmuneRACE study (first 160 participants) and from about 1,300 subjects provided by 6 global collaborators. Nearly every sample came with metadata listing a de-identified subject ID, COVID-19 status, age in years and sex. HLA class I and class II types, where available, came from metadata supplied by the sample provider rather than from assay-based typing.

The paper's findings and limits, for the study overall: The quantity of clinical and demographic metadata differed by source and by participant and was supplied without curation.

About this clone: Its antigen is currently not known. Per-base qualities were not stored, and no clone one base away is much larger.

One collaborating source in Seattle enrolled patients during active infection and followed them longitudinally through the course of disease. Whole blood was collected in K2EDTA tubes by collaborating institutions according to the institutions' own protocols. For TCRbeta analysis, collaborators shipped samples as frozen whole blood, isolated PBMCs, or DNA extracted from either of those sample types. The immunoSEQ Assay, a bias-controlled multiplex PCR, was used to amplify TCRbeta CDR3 regions from genomic DNA. The study's processing was this. Nucleated cell counts per sample were estimated from amplification of reference gene primers within the assay. To quantify the absolute abundance of each unique TCRbeta CDR3 rearrangement, sequence reads were collapsed and filtered. Productive Simpson clonality was computed per sample as the square root of Simpson's diversity index over productive rearrangements. As stored in TCRdb, this immuneACCESS dataset retains in-frame rearrangements with V and J assigned. A fraction of the clones does not appear; measured against another copy, unresolved V genes explain less than half of the discrepancy, and the remainder lacks a known reason. Clonal size and the V and J genes are those of that table, whereas D and trimming came from the DNA. This sample is represented by about 370,000 clones; about 90% of them were singletons. The ten largest make up about 10% of the sample.

The germline V end is reduced by 5 bases and the J end by 4 bases; junction bases left unmatched: 3. Measured from the cysteine to the phenylalanine, the CDR3 is 13 residues long. The kept DNA is CDR3 alone, 39 bases in frame from the first base. CDR1 and CDR2 (SGHNT, YENEEA) derive from the germline V gene. The chain joins TRBV11-3 to TRBJ2-3; a stretch of 7 junction bases matches TRBD2. Material for sequencing was peripheral blood. This clonotype was sampled from a woman aged 25 to 45 with COVID-19, enrolled during active disease. The CDR3 here reads CASSARGADTQYF. The base sequence is TGTGCCAGCAGCGCCCGGGGGGCAGATACGCAGTATTTT.